This paragraph covers one T cell receptor (beta chain) sequence. What it binds is unknown. The CDR3 totals 14 residues. Between the trimmed V and J ends, which lost 1 base and 0 bases, there was a span of 5 bases. Germline CDR1 and CDR2: LNHNV and YYDKDF (reference sequence). Arm-PCR of CDR3 regions and iRepertoire HTBI primers were used to build TCR beta libraries. TCRdb analysed the multiplex PCR reads with MiXCR anew, one entry per CDR3 protein. This sample has 350,000 to 450,000 distinct CDR3 sequences; more than 12% occur once, and the top ten carry about a sixth. This record belongs to a study of regulatory T cells in long-lasting Graves disease. Study results and limitations: Small sample size may have lowered accuracy.

The time point was: newly diagnosed GD, antithyroid drugs for less than 3 months. The TCR library was prepared using RNA isolated from PBMCs. A further study also used this sample, focusing on T cells in Graves' hyperthyroidism and ophthalmopathy. That work adds: Patients counted as stable if ophthalmopathy did not develop within 18 months. The study used the HTBI primer set for a first-round RT-PCR of the TCR CDR3.

Material: peripheral blood mononuclear cells (PBMCs), obtained at new diagnosis, from a patient treated with antithyroid drugs. The chain uses TRBV15 and TRBJ2-3, with no clear D. The TCR originated in a woman in her twenties or thirties with Graves disease. The CDR3 loop is CATSRGASTDTQYF. CDR3 sequence (DNA): TGTGCCACCAGCAGAGGGGCGAGCACAGATACGCAGTATTTT. Combining the CDR3 with reference TRBV15 and TRBJ2-3 gives the whole variable domain DAMVIQNPRYQVTQFGKPVTLSCSQTLNHNVMYWYQQKSSQAPKLLFHYYDKDFNNEADTPDNFQSRRPNTSFCFLDIRSPGLGDTAMYLCATSRGASTDTQYFGPGTRLTVL.